Described below is a single TCR beta chain sequence and its context. This record comes from a study of blood T cell repertoires in COVID-19. Study-wide context: Spain, Italy and the United States supplied samples that represented acute and convalescent COVID-19.

V was shortened by 6 bases and J by 1 base, with 13 bases between the two germline ends. Germline values: CDR1 MDHEN, CDR2 SYDVKM. CDR3 size: 15 residues. The authors' processing: Counts of nucleated cells, estimated from reference gene primer amplification, were obtained. Clones were sequenced by immunoSEQ multiplex PCR, and TCRdb holds only the in-frame ones, with some missing. V, J and clone size are taken as reported in that table, and D and trimming were inferred from the DNA itself. The table records under 200,000 clones, approximately 81% of them present only once. Enrolment of Seattle patients took place during active infection, and they were followed longitudinally.

The specimen was peripheral blood. The chain combines TRBV28 with TRBJ2-1; possible D gene TRBD2, 6 bases. The clonotype comes from a woman in her 70s with COVID-19, enrolled during active disease. CDR3 in DNA: TGTGCCAGCAGGGAGGGCTCGGGTTCCTACAATGAGCAGTTCTTC. Translation gives CASREGSGSYNEQFF.